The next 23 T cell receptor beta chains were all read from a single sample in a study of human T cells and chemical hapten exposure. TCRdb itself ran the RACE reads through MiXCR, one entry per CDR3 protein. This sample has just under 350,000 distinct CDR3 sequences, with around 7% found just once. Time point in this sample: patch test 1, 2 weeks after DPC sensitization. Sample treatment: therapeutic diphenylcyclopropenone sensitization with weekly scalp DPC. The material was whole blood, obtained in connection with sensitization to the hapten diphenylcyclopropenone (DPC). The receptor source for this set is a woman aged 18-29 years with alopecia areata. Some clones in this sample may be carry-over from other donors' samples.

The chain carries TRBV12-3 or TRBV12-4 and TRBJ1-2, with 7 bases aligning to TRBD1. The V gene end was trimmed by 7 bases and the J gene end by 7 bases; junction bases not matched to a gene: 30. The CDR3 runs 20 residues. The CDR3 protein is CASKGLTGDTTDTTMAGYTF. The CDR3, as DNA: TGTGCCAGCAAGGGCCTCACAGGGGACACCACCGACACAACTATGGCTGGCTACACCTTC.

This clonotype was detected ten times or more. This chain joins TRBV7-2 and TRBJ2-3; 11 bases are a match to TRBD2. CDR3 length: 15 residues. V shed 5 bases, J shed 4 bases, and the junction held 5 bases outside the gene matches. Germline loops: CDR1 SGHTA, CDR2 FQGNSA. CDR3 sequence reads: CASSRMTSGADTQYF. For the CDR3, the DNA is TGTGCCAGCAGCCGAATGACTAGCGGGGCAGATACGCAGTATTTT.

CDR3 bases: TGTGCCGGGGACAGCTCTGGGGCCAACGTCCTGACTTTC. Translation: CAGDSSGANVLTF. The rearrangement links TRBV7-2 to TRBJ2-6, with 7 bases fitting TRBD1. V trimming: 11 bases; J trimming: 0 bases; junction bases outside the gene matches: 1. This CDR3 has 13 amino acids. From germline, CDR1 is SGHTA and CDR2 FQGNSA.

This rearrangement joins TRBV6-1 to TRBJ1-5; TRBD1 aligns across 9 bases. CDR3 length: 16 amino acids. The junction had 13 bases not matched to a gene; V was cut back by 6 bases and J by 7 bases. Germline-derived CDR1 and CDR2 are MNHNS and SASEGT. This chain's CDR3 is CASRPMDRGAGQPQHF. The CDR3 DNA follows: TGTGCCAGCAGACCTATGGACAGGGGAGCTGGACAGCCCCAGCATTTT.

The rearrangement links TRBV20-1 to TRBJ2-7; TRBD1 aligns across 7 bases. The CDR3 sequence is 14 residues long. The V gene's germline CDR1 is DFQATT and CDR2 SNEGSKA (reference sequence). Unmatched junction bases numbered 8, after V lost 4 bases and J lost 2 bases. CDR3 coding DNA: TGCAGTGCTACCAACAGGGGAACCACCTACGAGCAGTACTTC. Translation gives CSATNRGTTYEQYF.

Written as DNA, the CDR3 is TGTGCCATCAGTCGACAGGGGGCCAACACTGAAGCTTTCTTT. This translates into CAISRQGANTEAFF. The chain joins TRBV10-3 to TRBJ1-1; 10 bases map to TRBD1. The J segment lost 2 bases and the V segment lost 5 bases, leaving 2 bases of the junction unmatched. The CDR3 has 14 amino acids. CDR1 is ENHRY and CDR2 is SYGVKD in the germline V gene.

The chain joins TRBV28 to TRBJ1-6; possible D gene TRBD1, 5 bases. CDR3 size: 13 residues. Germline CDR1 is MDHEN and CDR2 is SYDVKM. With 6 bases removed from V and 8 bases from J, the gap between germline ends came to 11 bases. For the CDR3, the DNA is TGTGCCAGCAGCGTACCGGGGGATTCACCCCTCCACTTT. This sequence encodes CASSVPGDSPLHF.

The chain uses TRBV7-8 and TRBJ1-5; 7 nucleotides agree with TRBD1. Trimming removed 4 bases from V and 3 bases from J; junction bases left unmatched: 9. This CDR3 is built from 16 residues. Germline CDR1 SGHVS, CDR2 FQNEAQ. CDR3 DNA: TGTGCCAGCAGCTCGGACGGGACAGCGATCAATCAGCCCCAGCATTTT. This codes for CASSSDGTAINQPQHF.

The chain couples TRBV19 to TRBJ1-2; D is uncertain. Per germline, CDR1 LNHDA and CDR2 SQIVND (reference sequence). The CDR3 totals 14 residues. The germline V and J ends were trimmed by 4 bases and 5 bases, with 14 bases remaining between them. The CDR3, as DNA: TGTGCCAGTAGTAGTATTCTAACTCAGTATGGCTACACCTTC. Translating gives CASSSILTQYGYTF. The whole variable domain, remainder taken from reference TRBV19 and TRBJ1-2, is DGGITQSPKYLFRKEGQNVTLSCEQNLNHDAMYWYRQDPGQGLRLIYYSQIVNDFQKGDIAEGYSVSREKKESFPLTVTSAQKNPTAFYLCASSSILTQYGYTFGSGTRLTVV.

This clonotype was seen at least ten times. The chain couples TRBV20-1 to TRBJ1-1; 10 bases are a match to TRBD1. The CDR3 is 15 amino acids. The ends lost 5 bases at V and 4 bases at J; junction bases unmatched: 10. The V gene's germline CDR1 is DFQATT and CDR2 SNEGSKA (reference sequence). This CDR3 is CSAADRGKMGTEAFF. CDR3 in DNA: TGCAGTGCTGCGGACAGGGGGAAAATGGGCACTGAAGCTTTCTTT.

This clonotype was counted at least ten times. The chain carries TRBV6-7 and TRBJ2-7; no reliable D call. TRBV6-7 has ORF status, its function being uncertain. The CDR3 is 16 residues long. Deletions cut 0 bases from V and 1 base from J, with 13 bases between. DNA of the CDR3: TGTGCCAGCAGTTACTCGACGGGTGTGGGTTCCTACGAGCAGTACTTC. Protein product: CASSYSTGVGSYEQYF.

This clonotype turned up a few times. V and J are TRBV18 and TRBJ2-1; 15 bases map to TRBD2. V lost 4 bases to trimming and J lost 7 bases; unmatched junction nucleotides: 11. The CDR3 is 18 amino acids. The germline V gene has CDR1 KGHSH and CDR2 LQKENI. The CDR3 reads CASSRDSGLAGGPNEQFF. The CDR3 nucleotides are TGTGCCAGCTCACGGGACAGCGGACTAGCGGGGGGGCCGAATGAGCAGTTCTTC. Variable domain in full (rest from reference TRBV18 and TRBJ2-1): NAGVMQNPRHLVRRRGQEARLRCSPMKGHSHVYWYRQLPEEGLKFMVYLQKENIIDESGMPKERFSAEFPKEGPSILRIQQVVRGDSAAYFCASSRDSGLAGGPNEQFFGPGTRLTVL.

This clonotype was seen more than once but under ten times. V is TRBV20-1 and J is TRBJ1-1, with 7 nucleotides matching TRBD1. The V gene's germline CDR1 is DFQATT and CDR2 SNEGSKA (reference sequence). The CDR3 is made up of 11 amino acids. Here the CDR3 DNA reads TGCGAGGGGGCGCAGGGGACTGAAGCTTTCTTT. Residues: CEGAQGTEAFF.

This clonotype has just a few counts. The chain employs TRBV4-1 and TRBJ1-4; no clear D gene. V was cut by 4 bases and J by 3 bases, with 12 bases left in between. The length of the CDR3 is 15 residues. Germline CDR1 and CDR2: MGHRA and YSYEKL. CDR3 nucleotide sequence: TGCGCCAGCAGCCCTCCATGGGCGGCTAATGAAAAACTGTTTTTT. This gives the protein CASSPPWAANEKLFF.

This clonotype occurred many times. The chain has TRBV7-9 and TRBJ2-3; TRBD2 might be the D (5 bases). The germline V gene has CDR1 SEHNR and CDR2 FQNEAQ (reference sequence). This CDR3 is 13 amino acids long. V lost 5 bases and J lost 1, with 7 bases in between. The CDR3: CASSQLGTDTQYF. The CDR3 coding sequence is TGTGCCAGCAGCCAACTAGGCACAGATACGCAGTATTTT.

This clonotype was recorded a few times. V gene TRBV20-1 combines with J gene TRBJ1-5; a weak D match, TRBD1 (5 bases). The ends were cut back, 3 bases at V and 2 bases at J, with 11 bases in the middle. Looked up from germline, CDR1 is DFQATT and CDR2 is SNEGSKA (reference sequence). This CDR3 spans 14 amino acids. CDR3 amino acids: CSARPGHGNQPQHF. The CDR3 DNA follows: TGCAGTGCTAGGCCGGGGCACGGCAATCAGCCCCAGCATTTT.

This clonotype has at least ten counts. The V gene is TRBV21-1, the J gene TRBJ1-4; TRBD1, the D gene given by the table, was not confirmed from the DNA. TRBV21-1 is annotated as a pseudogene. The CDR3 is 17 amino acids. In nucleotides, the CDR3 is TGTGCCAGCAGCAAGGTGTGTCTAGGACAGGCTAATGAAAAACTGTTTTTT. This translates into CASSKVCLGQANEKLFF.

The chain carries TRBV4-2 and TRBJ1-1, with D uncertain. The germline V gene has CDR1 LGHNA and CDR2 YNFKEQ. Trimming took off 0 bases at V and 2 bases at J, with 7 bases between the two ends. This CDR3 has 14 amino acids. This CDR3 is CASSQDQENTEAFF. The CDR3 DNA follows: TGTGCCAGCAGCCAAGATCAGGAAAACACTGAAGCTTTCTTT.

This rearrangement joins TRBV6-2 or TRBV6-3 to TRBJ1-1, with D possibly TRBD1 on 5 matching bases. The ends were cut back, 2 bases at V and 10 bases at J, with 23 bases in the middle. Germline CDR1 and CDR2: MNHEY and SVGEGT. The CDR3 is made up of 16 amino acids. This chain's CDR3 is CASSYALTTGPRGAFF. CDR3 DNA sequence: TGTGCCAGCAGTTACGCGCTAACCACGGGGCCGCGGGGAGCTTTCTTT.

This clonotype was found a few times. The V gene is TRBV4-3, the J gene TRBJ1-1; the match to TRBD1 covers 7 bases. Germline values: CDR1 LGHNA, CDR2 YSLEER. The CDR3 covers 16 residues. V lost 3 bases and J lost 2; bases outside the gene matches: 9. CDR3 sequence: CASSQGTGTANTEAFF. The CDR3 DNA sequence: TGCGCCAGCAGCCAGGGTACCGGGACAGCCAACACTGAAGCTTTCTTT.

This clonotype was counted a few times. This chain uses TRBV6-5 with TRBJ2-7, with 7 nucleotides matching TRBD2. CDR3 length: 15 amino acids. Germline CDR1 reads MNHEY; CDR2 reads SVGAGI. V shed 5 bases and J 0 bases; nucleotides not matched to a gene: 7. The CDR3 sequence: CASSTAGTSSYEQYF. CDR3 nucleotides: TGTGCCAGCAGTACAGCGGGAACCAGCTCCTACGAGCAGTACTTC.

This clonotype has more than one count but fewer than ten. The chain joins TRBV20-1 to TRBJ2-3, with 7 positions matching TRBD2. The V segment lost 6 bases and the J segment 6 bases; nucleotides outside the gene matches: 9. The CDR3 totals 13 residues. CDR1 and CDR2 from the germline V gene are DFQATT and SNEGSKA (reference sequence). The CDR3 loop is CSAAGDTVDTQYF. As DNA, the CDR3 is TGCAGTGCGGCGGGGGATACCGTTGATACGCAGTATTTT.

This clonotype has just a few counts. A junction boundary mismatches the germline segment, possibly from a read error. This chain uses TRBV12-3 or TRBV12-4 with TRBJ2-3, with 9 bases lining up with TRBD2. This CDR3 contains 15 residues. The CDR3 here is CASSFAGTSRDTQYF. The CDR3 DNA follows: TGTGCCAGCAGTTTTGCCGGGACTAGCAGAGATACGCAGTATTTT.